This TCR beta chain was found in a study of T cell responses to AZD1222 COVID-19 vaccine. About the study: Whether given at about 4 or about 12 weeks, second doses were pooled. Study results and caveats: A reported finding is that nearly half of spike-specific TCRs target unmutated variant regions. Repertoire collection took place solely once the T cell response had peaked.

TCRdb's table, derived via immunoSEQ multiplex PCR, lists solely in-frame clones and lacks some. The sample shows about 120,000 clones, around nine tenths of them seen only once. This CDR3 contains 13 residues. The V gene lost 4 bases and the J gene lost 0 bases, with 3 bases spanning the gap. Germline loops: CDR1 LGHNA, CDR2 YNFKEQ. About this clone: Its antigen is unknown.

The clonotype comes from an adult in good health. The chain recombines TRBV4-2 with TRBJ2-2; D gene unclear. Sequenced here: peripheral blood, sampled on day 0 of AZD1222 vaccination. The CDR3 bases are TGTGCCAGCAGCCTTGCGAACACCGGGGAGCTGTTTTTT. Residues: CASSLANTGELFF.